This T cell receptor (beta chain) originates from a study of technical replicates of blood from a few donors. Germline V gene sequence: CDR1 SGDLS, CDR2 YYNGEE. Between the trimmed V and J ends, which lost 0 bases and 2 bases, there was a span of 12 bases. The CDR3 is 16 amino acids. Here immunoSEQ multiplex PCR was the method, and the copy in TCRdb shows in-frame clones only, minus some. The profile shows fewer than 85,000 clones, approximately 94% of them singletons. This chain joins TRBV9 and TRBJ1-3; no definite D call. The specimen sequenced was T cells isolated from PBMCs. The clonotype comes from a human donor in good health. This CDR3 is CASSVAQQVAGNTIYF. CDR3 bases: TGTGCCAGCAGCGTAGCTCAGCAGGTAGCTGGAAACACCATATATTTT.